The TCR beta chain described here comes from a study of cytomegalovirus exposure and HLA in healthy donors (dated by TCRdb to between 2016 and 2019). About the study as a whole: According to an earlier analysis of 587 of the donors, some 180 million T cells yielded roughly 100 million unique TCR beta sequences and around 300 Gb of sequence data. An early release that covered about 600 HLA-typed donors contained around 300 gigabases of sequencing data and around 85 million unique TCR sequences. Of the roughly 400 genotyped donors, around 81% fell in the genetic ancestry cluster associated with self-reported Caucasian donors. The study aimed to test whether cataloging public T cell receptors could reveal signatures of past pathogen exposure. The study used immunosequencing to profile the T cell repertoires of 670 or so subjects and linked those repertoires to cytomegalovirus serostatus. A separate validation cohort of roughly 130 different subjects was used in addition to the approximately 700-subject first cohort. The study combined high-throughput TCR immunosequencing, statistical association of individual TCRs with disease status, and machine learning to predict cytomegalovirus infection status. In a later analysis, previously published TCR beta repertoires from 666 donors were re-analyzed and high-resolution HLA genotyping was added so that TCR occurrence patterns could be studied. In the later analysis, no new phenotypic data were used to find candidate immune exposures; instead, reliance was placed on TCR beta sequences and their occurrence across donors. An earlier analysis of approximately 580 of the donors used high-throughput TCR beta sequencing to judge whether each TCR beta V gene segment behaved as functional or pseudogenic. Alongside the repertoire data, information on donor age, sex, ethnicity and CMV serostatus was compiled. Genome-wide SNP genotypes for about 65% of the 666 donors were used in a later genetic analysis, which treated that subset as a discovery cohort. Every discovery cohort repertoire had been produced on one sequencing platform. Class I and class II HLA loci were covered by the typing at four-digit resolution. The number of donors typed differed by locus, with roughly 620-640 for A, B, C, DRB1 and DQB1, roughly 520 for DQA1, 606 for DPA1, and approximately 470 for DPB1. Several DR-DQ haplotypes were handled as single units for association and clustering because linkage in the cohort was strong. On average, around 240,000 unique TCR beta nucleotide sequences were sequenced per donor among a few hundred genotyped donors of the cohort, with about 19% of those sequences being non-productive. Paper-wide results and their limitations: The cohort was sequenced for TCR beta chains only, and without alpha or paired-chain data the features that could be detected were limited. It was suggested by the authors that the approach could potentially be generalized to other disease states and immunological phenotypes. Specific HLA alleles were associated with 15,000 to 20,000 TCR beta sequences at a false discovery rate of 0.05 in a later analysis. Correlated functional status among segregating V segments might reflect linkage disequilibrium, but an unknown experimental factor could not be ruled out. A later analysis found that most CMV-associated TCR beta chains appeared HLA-restricted, with HLA associations seemingly driven largely by CMV exposure. A later genetic analysis reported fewer N-insertions in productive TCRs among donors in an Asian-associated ancestry cluster than the roughly 620-donor mean. The study gave a list of 150 to 200 TCR beta chains associated with cytomegalovirus. While some public TCRs were present in many individuals, most TCR sequences turned up only very rarely across donors. Because HLA typing was unavailable for some donors at each locus, only the typed subset was used in association tests. According to a later analysis, parvovirus B19, influenza, CMV and Epstein-Barr virus appeared linked to several top co-occurrence clusters. A further reported finding was that TCR beta sequences accurately predicted the HLA-A and HLA-B alleles for most subjects in the first cohort. When HLA alleles, especially DR and DQ, strongly co-occurred, TCR associations were difficult to assign to individual alleles. The classifier was reported to diagnose cytomegalovirus status with high specificity and sensitivity in both the original and validation cohorts. In vitro tests confirmed that three of the cytomegalovirus-associated TCR beta chains recognize cytomegalovirus antigens. For the cohort, immune exposure information was limited to CMV serostatus. A cluster of highly shared sequence variants was judged likely to be a technical artifact of the sequencing pipeline. In a later genetic analysis, a missense DCLRE1C variant was associated with V-gene and J-gene trimming of TCR beta chains, and the association was replicated in an independent cohort. In a later analysis, HLA-associated TCR beta chains showed more clonal expansion and lower generation probabilities than non-associated chains that were equally common. The presence/absence analyses assumed that sequencing depth was roughly uniform across donors, and that assumption may not be true. About 17 rarely observed V segments, including chromosome 9 orphons, were excluded from the earlier analysis of about 600 of the donors because counts were too low. According to a later analysis, TCR association rates differed among HLA loci, with DRB1 alleles showing the most associated TCRs and HLA-C alleles showing the fewest. In an earlier analysis of 450 to 750 of the donors, most TCR beta V segments appeared in productive rearrangements about 87% or about 30% of the time, broadly matching IMGT annotations.

This clone has only one observation. The clone's antigen remains unknown. One base away there is no much larger clone; base qualities are not given. Libraries were made using the immunoSEQ multiplex PCR assay. For the multiplex PCR, a mixture combining 60 forward primers for TCR Vbeta segments and 13 reverse primers for TCR Jbeta segments was used. The CDR3 region of rearranged TCR beta genes was amplified from genomic DNA with a multiplex PCR assay. On the Illumina HiSeq System, the amplified TCR beta libraries were sequenced as 87-base-pair reads. On the authors' methods: A later analysis tallied tens of millions of unique TCR beta chains across the 666 repertoires, and approximately 11 million of those chains were shared by two or more donors. Raw reads were error-corrected and collapsed into unique sequences with a nearest-neighbor algorithm that merged closely related sequences to remove PCR and sequencing errors. To assign V, D and J gene segments, CDR3 sequences were aligned to IMGT reference sequences. For a sequence to be retained, a match of at least six nucleotides was required to both a V gene segment and a J gene segment. A rearrangement was called productive if the CDR3 had no stop codons and remained in frame with V and J, and every other rearrangement was called non-productive. Following IMGT convention, CDR3 was defined as the stretch from the second conserved V-encoded cysteine up to the conserved J-encoded phenylalanine. The earlier analysis of some 580 of the donors excluded any sequence lacking an unambiguous match to a single V gene segment. An earlier analysis of approximately 590 of the donors classified V segments as functional when productive rearrangements were above 56.7% and as segregating when the standard deviation between donors was above 5%. A statistical classification framework was built to diagnose cytomegalovirus status from the catalog of TCR beta chain sequences. In a later analysis, TCR nucleotide sequences were compared against IMGT/GENE-DB human TR gene sequences so that V and J genes could be assigned. Using the TCRdist pipeline, a later analysis assigned CDR3 sequences along with most-parsimonious VDJ recombination scenarios. In a later analysis, each TCR beta chain was defined by its CDR3 amino acid sequence together with its V-gene family, and reads without a unique V-gene family were excluded. A later analysis removed 600 or so highly shared, low-generation-probability nucleotide sequences to deal with suspected cross-contamination and a sequencing artifact. In a later analysis, a clonal expansion index was calculated for each public chain from normalized within-repertoire ranks of inferred template counts. In a later analysis, generation probabilities were computed using a VDJ recombination model fitted to out-of-frame rearrangements, and the results were checked against IGoR. Hypergeometric tests were used in a later analysis to score TCR-TCR, TCR-HLA and TCR-CMV co-occurrence, with a repertoire-size bias correction applied to the TCR pairs. In a later analysis, false discovery rates were estimated by permuting HLA or CMV assignments 20 times. A later analysis grouped co-occurring TCRs with DBSCAN, adding TCRdist sequence similarity when clustering within HLA-allele-positive subsets. Repertoires with fewer than 30,000 or more than 120,000 public chains were left out of co-occurrence clustering, as were a handful of repertoires with anomalous nucleotide sharing. As stored in TCRdb, this immuneACCESS dataset retains in-frame rearrangements with V and J assigned. A fraction of the clones does not appear; measured against another copy, unresolved V genes explain less than half of the discrepancy, and the remainder lacks a known reason. The V and J calls and clone size are taken from that table; D and trimming were inferred from the DNA. For this sample the table gives about 160,000 clones, of which roughly 80% were detected only once. The top ten hold around 2.1% of the sample.

The cohort was made up of hundreds of healthy bone marrow donors. Cohort members were all nominally healthy when sampled, although unrecorded immune exposures were likely present. The donor tested CMV seronegative and was one of the 352 seronegative cohort members. A peripheral blood sample was provided by each donor, and peripheral blood mononuclear cells were used for TCR beta sequencing. The Qiagen DNeasy Blood Extraction Kit was used to extract genomic DNA from the blood cell samples. Sequences were obtained from PBMCs. The source is a female donor in good health and CMV-seronegative.

The DNA sequence is given as TGCGCCAGCAGCACCGGGACAGGATTGGAAAAACTGTTTTTT. This translates into CASSTGTGLEKLFF. Rearrangement joined TRBV5-1 to TRBJ1-4, and 8 junction bases match TRBD1. Germline trimming amounts to 4 bases on V and 8 bases on J, with 7 as the count of junction bases outside the gene matches. The CDR3 covers 14 residues, taking in both the cysteine and the phenylalanine. Only the CDR3 DNA stays, 42 bases, in frame from base 1. According to the germline V gene, CDR1 reads SGHRS and CDR2 reads YFSETQ.